The 13 T cell receptor beta chains reported below all come from one sample, sequenced in a study of identical twins. Each CDR3 protein is one row after TCRdb ran MiXCR on the 5' RACE reads. Of hundreds of thousands of distinct CDR3 sequences listed, under 10% are singletons. Separately, the same data were catalogued under a study of yellow fever vaccine responses in identical twins.

The specimen was memory (CD45RO+) T cells sorted from blood. The receptors derive from a young woman in good health.

This clonotype was picked up a small number of times. CDR3 protein: CSASGHKYQETQYF. The CDR3, as DNA: TGCAGTGCTAGCGGACACAAGTACCAAGAGACCCAGTACTTC. This chain connects TRBV20-1 to TRBJ2-5, with a possible D match to TRBD1 (5 bases). Looked up from germline, CDR1 is DFQATT and CDR2 is SNEGSKA (reference sequence). The V end was cut by 3 bases, the J end by 0 bases, with 11 bases between. This CDR3 is 14 amino acids long.

This clonotype has more than one count but fewer than ten. The chain combines TRBV7-9 with TRBJ2-1; D possibly uses TRBD1 or TRBD2 (5 bases each). Trimming took 5 bases from V and 0 from J, leaving 14 bases between them. The CDR3 is 16 amino acids. Per germline, CDR1 SEHNR and CDR2 FQNEAQ (reference sequence). The CDR3 DNA reads TGTGCCAGCAGCATCGGGACCCTTCACTCCTACAATGAGCAGTTCTTC. It yields the protein CASSIGTLHSYNEQFF.

The sample holds a few counts of this clonotype. The rearrangement joins TRBV3-1 to TRBJ2-1; D remains ambiguous. Germline V lookup: CDR1 LGHDT, CDR2 YNNKEL (reference sequence). The CDR3 sequence is 15 residues long. V gave up 1 base and J gave up 3 bases, with 10 bases separating them. The CDR3 here is CASSQGLAIYNEQFF. The DNA of the CDR3 is TGTGCCAGCAGCCAAGGACTGGCTATCTACAATGAGCAGTTCTTC.

The gene calls are TRBV4-2 and TRBJ2-7; 14 positions agree with TRBD2. The CDR3 extends over 23 amino acids. The germline gives CDR1 LGHNA, CDR2 YNFKEQ. The junction had 23 bases not matched to a gene; V was cut back by 4 bases and J by 0 bases. The CDR3 DNA reads TGTGCCAGCAGCCTCCCTGTGGGACTAGCGGGAGAGACTGGGGCTAAAAGCTCCTACGAGCAGTACTTC. Protein product: CASSLPVGLAGETGAKSSYEQYF.

This clonotype turned up a few times. This chain joins TRBV12-3 or TRBV12-4 and TRBJ2-1; 8 nucleotides align to TRBD2. Trimming removed 7 bases from V and 7 bases from J; junction bases left unmatched: 18. This CDR3 spans 17 amino acids. The CDR3 region is CASTSPSATSVRNEQFF. Written as DNA, the CDR3 is TGTGCCAGCACCTCCCCGTCTGCGACTAGCGTGAGGAATGAGCAGTTCTTC.

This clonotype was detected many times. CDR3 sequence reads: CASSRTGTSYNEQFF. The CDR3 DNA sequence: TGCGCCAGCAGCCGGACAGGGACGAGCTACAATGAGCAGTTCTTC. This sequence joins TRBV5-1 and TRBJ2-1; 8 bases match TRBD1. CDR3 length: 15 residues. Germline CDR1 reads SGHRS; CDR2 reads YFSETQ. V shed 4 bases and J 3 bases; nucleotides not matched to a gene: 6.

This clonotype was found many times. This rearrangement joins TRBV29-1 to TRBJ2-5, with a tentative D call TRBD2 (5 bases). V lost 7 bases and J 9 bases, leaving 21 bases between the germline ends. Germline V gives CDR1 SQVTM, CDR2 ANQGSEA. The CDR3 has 13 amino acids. In DNA form, the CDR3 reads TGCAGCGCGGAAATACAACTAGATGGACCCCAGTACTTC. It is translated as CSAEIQLDGPQYF.

In this sample, this clonotype turned up many times. The chain has TRBV20-1 and TRBJ2-5; 10 nucleotides match TRBD2. Germline lookup yields CDR1 DFQATT and CDR2 SNEGSKA (reference sequence). This CDR3 spans 16 amino acids. With 6 bases clipped from V and 1 base from J, the junction kept 11 bases outside the gene matches. The CDR3 here is CSAQTGLAGAQETQYF. The CDR3 DNA reads as TGCAGTGCCCAAACGGGGCTAGCGGGGGCCCAAGAGACCCAGTACTTC.

The CDR3 nucleotides read TGTGCCACCAGTGATCCCGATATCGGGACAGGGAGAAACGAGCAGTACTTC. This sequence encodes CATSDPDIGTGRNEQYF. The V gene is TRBV24-1, the J gene TRBJ2-7; 9 bases fit TRBD1. The ends lost 3 bases at V and 5 bases at J; junction bases unmatched: 13. This CDR3 is built from 17 residues. Germline CDR1 KGHDR, CDR2 SFDVKD.

This chain links TRBV5-1 with TRBJ2-7; TRBD2 aligns across 12 bases. The trim removed 4 bases at V and 3 bases at J, leaving 5 bases unmatched. Per germline, CDR1 SGHRS and CDR2 YFSETQ. This CDR3 has 15 amino acids. As DNA, the CDR3 is TGCGCCAGCAGCCCCGGGACTAGCGGGTACTACGAGCAGTACTTC. Translated, it gives CASSPGTSGYYEQYF.

This clonotype has just a few counts. The chain employs TRBV10-3 and TRBJ1-1; TRBD1 agrees at 8 bases. From germline, CDR1 is ENHRY and CDR2 SYGVKD. V was clipped by 8 bases and J by 1 base; unmatched bases: 9. This CDR3 has 15 amino acids. The CDR3 region is CAISGQAGANTEAFF. The CDR3 nucleotides read TGTGCCATCTCGGGACAGGCCGGCGCGAACACTGAAGCTTTCTTT.

This clonotype was counted ten times or more. V and J are TRBV5-5 and TRBJ1-5; no reliable D call. The CDR3 length is 14 residues. With 4 bases removed from V and 3 bases from J, the gap between germline ends came to 11 bases. The germline V gene encodes CDR1 SGHKS and CDR2 YYEKEE (reference sequence). The CDR3 nucleotides read TGTGCCAGCAGCCAAGTACAGAACAATCAGCCCCAGCATTTT. This gives the protein CASSQVQNNQPQHF.

This clonotype was observed a handful of times. This chain connects TRBV7-2 to TRBJ1-1; D gene unclear. CDR3 length: 12 amino acids. Trimming shortened V by 5 bases and J by 4 bases, and 8 bases separated the two germline ends. The germline gives CDR1 SGHTA, CDR2 FQGNSA. The CDR3 sequence: CASSQSSTEAFF. CDR3 nucleotides: TGTGCCAGCAGCCAATCCAGCACTGAAGCTTTCTTT.